This T cell receptor (beta chain) was found in a study of shared clonotypes between healthy human individuals. Turning to the study itself: CD8 memory received one plate per donor, CD8 naive two, CD4 memory three and CD4 naive three.

The sorted-subset replicate PCRs were given 200 ng DNA, which is tens of thousands of T cell genomes. The method was immunoSEQ multiplex PCR; TCRdb's version includes in-frame clones alone and lacks a portion of them. The data hold roughly 2.2 million clones, with approximately 90% observed a single time. The CDR3 is 14 amino acids. Between the trimmed V and J ends, which lost 2 bases and 5 bases, there was a span of 10 bases. Germline V lookup: CDR1 MDHEN, CDR2 SYDVKM. Every donor, a Caucasian adult, lived in Nashville, Tennessee. Investigators divided CD4+ cells into CD45RA+ naive and CD45RA-negative memory subsets.

The origin of this receptor is a man in his late teens or twenties in good health. Some clones in this sample may be carry-over from other donors' samples. Material for sequencing was naive CD4+ T cells from PBMCs. The subset: CD45RA+ positively selected. The chain has TRBV28 and TRBJ1-5; a weak D match, TRBD1 (5 bases). The CDR3 DNA follows: TGTGCCAGCAGTTTACTGGGGGTCCATCAGCCCCAGCATTTT. Protein product: CASSLLGVHQPQHF. Full variable domain (outside the CDR3, taken from reference TRBV28 and TRBJ1-5): DVKVTQSSRYLVKRTGEKVFLECVQDMDHENMFWYRQDPGLGLRLIYFSYDVKMKEKGDIPEGYSVSREKKERFSLILESASTNQTSMYLCASSLLGVHQPQHFGDGTRLSIL.